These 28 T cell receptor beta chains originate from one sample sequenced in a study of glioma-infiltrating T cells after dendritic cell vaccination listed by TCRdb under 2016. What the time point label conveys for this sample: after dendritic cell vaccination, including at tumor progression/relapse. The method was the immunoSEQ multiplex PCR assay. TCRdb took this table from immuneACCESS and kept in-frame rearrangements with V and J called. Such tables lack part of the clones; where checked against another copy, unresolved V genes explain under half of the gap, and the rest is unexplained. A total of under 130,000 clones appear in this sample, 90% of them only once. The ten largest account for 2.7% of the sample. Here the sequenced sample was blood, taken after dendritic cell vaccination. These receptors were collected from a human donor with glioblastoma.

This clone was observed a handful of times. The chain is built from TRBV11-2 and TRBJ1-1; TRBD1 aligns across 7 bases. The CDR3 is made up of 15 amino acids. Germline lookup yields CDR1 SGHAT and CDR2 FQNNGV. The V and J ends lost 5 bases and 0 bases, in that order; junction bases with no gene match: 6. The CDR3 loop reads CASSPPGQMNTEAFF. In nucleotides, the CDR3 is TGTGCCAGCAGCCCTCCGGGACAGATGAACACTGAAGCTTTCTTT.

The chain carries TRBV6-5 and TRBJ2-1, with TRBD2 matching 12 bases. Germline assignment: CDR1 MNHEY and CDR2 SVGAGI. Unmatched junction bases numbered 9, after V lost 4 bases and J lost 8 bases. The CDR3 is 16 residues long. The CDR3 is CASSLILAGGVDEQFF. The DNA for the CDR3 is TGTGCCAGCAGTTTAATACTAGCGGGGGGTGTGGATGAGCAGTTCTTC.

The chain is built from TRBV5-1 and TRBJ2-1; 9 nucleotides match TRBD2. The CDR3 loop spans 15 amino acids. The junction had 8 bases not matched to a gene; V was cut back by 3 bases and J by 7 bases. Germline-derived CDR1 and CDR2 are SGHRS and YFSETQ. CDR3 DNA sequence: TGCGCCAGCAGCTGGGGCGGGACTAGCATAAATGAGCAGTTCTTC. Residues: CASSWGGTSINEQFF.

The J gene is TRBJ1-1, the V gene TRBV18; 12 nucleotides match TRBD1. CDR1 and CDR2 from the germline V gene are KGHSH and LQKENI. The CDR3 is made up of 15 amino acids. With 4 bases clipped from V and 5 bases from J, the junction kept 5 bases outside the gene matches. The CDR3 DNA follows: TGTGCCAGCTCACGGGACAGGGGGCGCGGTACTGAAGCTTTCTTT. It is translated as CASSRDRGRGTEAFF.

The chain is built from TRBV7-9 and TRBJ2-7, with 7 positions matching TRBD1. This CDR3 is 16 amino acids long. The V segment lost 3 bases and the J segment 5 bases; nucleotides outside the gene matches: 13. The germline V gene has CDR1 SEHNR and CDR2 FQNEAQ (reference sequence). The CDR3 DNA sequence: TGTGCCAGCAGCTTCCAAGGTGCAGGGGGTTGGGACGAGCAGTACTTC. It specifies CASSFQGAGGWDEQYF.

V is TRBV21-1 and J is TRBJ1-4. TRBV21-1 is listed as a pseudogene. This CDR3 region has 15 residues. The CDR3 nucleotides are TGTGCCAGCAGCCGAGGGTGCTTCTTCAGTGAAAAACTGTTTTTT. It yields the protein CASSRGCFFSEKLFF.

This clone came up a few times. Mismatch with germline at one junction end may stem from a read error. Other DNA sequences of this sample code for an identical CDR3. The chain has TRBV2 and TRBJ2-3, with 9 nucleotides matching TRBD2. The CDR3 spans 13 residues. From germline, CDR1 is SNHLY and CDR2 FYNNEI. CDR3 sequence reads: CASCGGATDTQYF. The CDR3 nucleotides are TGCGCCAGCTGCGGGGGGGCCACAGATACGCAGTATTTT.

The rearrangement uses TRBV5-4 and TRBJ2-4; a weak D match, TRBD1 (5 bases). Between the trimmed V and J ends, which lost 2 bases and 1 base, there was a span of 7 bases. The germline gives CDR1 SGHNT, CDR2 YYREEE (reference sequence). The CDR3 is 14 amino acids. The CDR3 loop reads CASSFKGAKNIQYF. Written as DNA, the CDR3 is TGTGCCAGCAGCTTTAAGGGGGCCAAAAACATTCAGTACTTC. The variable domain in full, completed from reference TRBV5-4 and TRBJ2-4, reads ETGVTQSPTHLIKTRGQQVTLRCSSQSGHNTVSWYQQALGQGPQFIFQYYREEENGRGNFPPRFSGLQFPNYSSELNVNALELDDSALYLCASSFKGAKNIQYFGAGTRLSVL.

CDR3 DNA sequence: TGTGAAACCCGGGACAGGGAGATCGGTCAGCCCCAGCATTTT. It encodes CETRDREIGQPQHF. The chain recombines TRBV27 with TRBJ1-5; 9 nucleotides line up with TRBD1. Germline V gene sequence: CDR1 MNHEY, CDR2 SMNVEV (reference sequence). This CDR3 has 14 residues.

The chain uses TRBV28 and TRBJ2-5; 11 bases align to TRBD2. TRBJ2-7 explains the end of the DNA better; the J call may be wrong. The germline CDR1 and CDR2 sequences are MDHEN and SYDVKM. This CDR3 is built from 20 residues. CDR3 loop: CASSSYHSGRVRWTSYEQYF. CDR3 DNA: TGTGCCAGCAGTTCTTACCATAGCGGGAGGGTCCGCTGGACCTCCTACGAGCAGTACTTC.

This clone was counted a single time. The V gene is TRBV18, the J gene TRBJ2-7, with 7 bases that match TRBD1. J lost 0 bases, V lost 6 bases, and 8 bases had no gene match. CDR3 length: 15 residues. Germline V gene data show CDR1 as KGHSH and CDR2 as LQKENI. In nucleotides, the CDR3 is TGTGCCAGCTCCACTTGGGACAGAGACTCCTACGAGCAGTACTTC. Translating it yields CASSTWDRDSYEQYF.

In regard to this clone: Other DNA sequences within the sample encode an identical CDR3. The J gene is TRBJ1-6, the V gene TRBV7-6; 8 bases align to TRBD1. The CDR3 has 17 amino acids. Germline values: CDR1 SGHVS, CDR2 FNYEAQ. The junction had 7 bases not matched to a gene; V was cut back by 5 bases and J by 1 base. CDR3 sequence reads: CASSQGQGRSYNSPLHF. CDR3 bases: TGTGCCAGCAGCCAAGGACAGGGTAGGTCCTATAATTCACCCCTCCACTTT. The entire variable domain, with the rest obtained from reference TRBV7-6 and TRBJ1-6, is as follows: GAGVSQSPRYKVTKRGQDVALRCDPISGHVSLYWYRQALGQGPEFLTYFNYEAQQDKSGLPNDRFSAERPEGSISTLTIQRTEQRDSAMYRCASSQGQGRSYNSPLHFGNGTRLTVT.

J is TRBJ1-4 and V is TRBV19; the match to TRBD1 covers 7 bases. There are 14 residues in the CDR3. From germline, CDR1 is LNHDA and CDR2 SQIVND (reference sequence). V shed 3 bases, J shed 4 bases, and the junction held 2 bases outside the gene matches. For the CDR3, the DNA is TGTGCCAGTAGTATCGACAGGGATAATGAAAAACTGTTTTTT. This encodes CASSIDRDNEKLFF.

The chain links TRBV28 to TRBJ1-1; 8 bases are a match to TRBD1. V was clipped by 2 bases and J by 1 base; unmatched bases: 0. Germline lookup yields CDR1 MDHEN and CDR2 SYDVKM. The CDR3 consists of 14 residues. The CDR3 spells CASSLGTGNTEAFF. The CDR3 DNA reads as TGTGCCAGCAGTTTAGGGACAGGGAACACTGAAGCTTTCTTT.

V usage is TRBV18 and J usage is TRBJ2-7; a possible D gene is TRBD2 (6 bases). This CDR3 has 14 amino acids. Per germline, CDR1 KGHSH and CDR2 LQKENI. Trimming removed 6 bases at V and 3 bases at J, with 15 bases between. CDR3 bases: TGTGCCAGCTCCCCCGAAGCGGGCTTCTACGAGCAGTACTTC. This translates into CASSPEAGFYEQYF.

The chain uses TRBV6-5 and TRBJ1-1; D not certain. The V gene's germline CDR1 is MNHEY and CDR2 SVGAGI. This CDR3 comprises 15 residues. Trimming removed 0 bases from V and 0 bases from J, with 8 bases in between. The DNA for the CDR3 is TGTGCCAGCAGTTACTCCAGGCTGGTGAACACTGAAGCTTTCTTT. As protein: CASSYSRLVNTEAFF.

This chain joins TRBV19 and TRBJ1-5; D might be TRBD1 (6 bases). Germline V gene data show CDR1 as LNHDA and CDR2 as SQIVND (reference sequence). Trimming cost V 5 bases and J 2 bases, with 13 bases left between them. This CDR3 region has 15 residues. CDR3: CASSVQGSGNQPQHF. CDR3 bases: TGTGCCAGTAGTGTACAGGGTTCGGGCAATCAGCCCCAGCATTTT.

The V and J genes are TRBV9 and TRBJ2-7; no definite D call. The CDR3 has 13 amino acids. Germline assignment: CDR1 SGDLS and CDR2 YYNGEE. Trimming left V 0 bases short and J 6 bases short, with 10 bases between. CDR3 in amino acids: CASSVGEIGEQYF. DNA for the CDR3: TGTGCCAGCAGCGTAGGTGAAATCGGCGAGCAGTACTTC.

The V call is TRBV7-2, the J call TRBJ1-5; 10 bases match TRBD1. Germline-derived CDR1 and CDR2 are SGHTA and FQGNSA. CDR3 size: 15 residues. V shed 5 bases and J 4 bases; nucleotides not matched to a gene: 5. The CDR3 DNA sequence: TGTGCCAGCAGCATGGGGACAGGGGTAAATCAGCCCCAGCATTTT. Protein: CASSMGTGVNQPQHF.

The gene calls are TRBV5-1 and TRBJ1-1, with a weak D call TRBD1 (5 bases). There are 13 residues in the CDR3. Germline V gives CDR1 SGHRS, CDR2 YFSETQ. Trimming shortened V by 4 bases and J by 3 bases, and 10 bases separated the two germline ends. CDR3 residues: CASSPRGDTEAFF. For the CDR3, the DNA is TGCGCCAGCAGCCCCCGGGGGGACACTGAAGCTTTCTTT.

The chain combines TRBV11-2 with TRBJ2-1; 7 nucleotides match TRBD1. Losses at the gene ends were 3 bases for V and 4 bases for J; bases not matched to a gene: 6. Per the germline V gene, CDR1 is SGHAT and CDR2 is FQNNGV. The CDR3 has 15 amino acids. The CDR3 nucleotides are TGTGCCAGCAGCTTGGTACAGGGGCCTTACAATGAGCAGTTCTTC. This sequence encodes CASSLVQGPYNEQFF.

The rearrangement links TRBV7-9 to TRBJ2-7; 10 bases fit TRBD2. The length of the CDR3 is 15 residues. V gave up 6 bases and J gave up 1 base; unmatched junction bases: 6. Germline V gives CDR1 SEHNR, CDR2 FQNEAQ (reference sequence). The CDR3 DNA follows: TGTGCCAGCAGACCCGTAGCGGGAGGTTCCTACGAGCAGTACTTC. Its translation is CASRPVAGGSYEQYF.

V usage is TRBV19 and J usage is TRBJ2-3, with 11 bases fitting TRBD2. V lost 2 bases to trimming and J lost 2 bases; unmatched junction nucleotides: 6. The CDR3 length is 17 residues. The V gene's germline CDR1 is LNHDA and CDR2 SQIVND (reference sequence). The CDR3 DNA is TGTGCCAGTAGTATAAGGGGGACTAGCGGTCTCACAGATACGCAGTATTTT. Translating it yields CASSIRGTSGLTDTQYF.

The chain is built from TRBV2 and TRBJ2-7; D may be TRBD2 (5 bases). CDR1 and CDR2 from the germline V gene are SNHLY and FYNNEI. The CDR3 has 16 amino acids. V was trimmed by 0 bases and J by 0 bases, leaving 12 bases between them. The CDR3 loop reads CASSEARRSGSYEQYF. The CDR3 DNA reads TGTGCCAGCAGTGAAGCTAGGAGGAGCGGCTCCTACGAGCAGTACTTC.

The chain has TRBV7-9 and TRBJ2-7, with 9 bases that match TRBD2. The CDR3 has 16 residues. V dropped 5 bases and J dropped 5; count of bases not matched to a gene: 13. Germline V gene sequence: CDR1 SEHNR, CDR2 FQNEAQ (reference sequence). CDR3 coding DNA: TGTGCCAGCAGCCCCGGCCCCACCGGACTAGCGAACGAGCAGTACTTC. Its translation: CASSPGPTGLANEQYF.

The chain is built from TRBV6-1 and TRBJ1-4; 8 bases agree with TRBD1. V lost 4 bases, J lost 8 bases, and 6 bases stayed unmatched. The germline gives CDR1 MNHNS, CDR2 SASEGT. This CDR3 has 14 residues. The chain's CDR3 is CASSAQGANEKLFF. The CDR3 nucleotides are TGTGCCAGCAGTGCTCAGGGGGCAAACGAAAAACTGTTTTTT.

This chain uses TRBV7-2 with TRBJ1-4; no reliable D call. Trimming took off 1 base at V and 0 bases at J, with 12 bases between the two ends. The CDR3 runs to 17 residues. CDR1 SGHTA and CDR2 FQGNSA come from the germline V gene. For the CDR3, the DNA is TGTGCCAGCAGCTTAGGAGGGAGTGGGCCAACTAATGAAAAACTGTTTTTT. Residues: CASSLGGSGPTNEKLFF.

CDR3 DNA: TGCAGCGTCATTGGACAGGGCGGGACTGAAGCTTTCTTT. Its translation: CSVIGQGGTEAFF. The chain links TRBV29-1 to TRBJ1-1; 8 positions agree with TRBD1. The germline V gene encodes CDR1 SQVTM and CDR2 ANQGSEA. The V segment lost 6 bases and the J segment 5 bases; nucleotides outside the gene matches: 8. This CDR3 comprises 13 residues.